The sample holds one count of the clone carrying this TCR beta chain. The antigen is undetermined. The lymph nodes were axillary draining lymph nodes from breast cancer patients. TCRdb redid the calling of the multiplex PCR reads with MiXCR, one entry per CDR3 protein. The data hold about 180,000 distinct CDR3 sequences, with roughly 30% observed a single time. The sample comes from a study of breast tumors, draining lymph nodes, adjacent tissues. Between the trimmed V and J ends, which lost 7 bases and 4 bases, there was a span of 13 bases. The length of the CDR3 is 13 residues. Germline CDR1 reads LNHNV; CDR2 reads YYDKDF (reference sequence). Study-level findings and limits: Luminal-like breast cancer showed significantly higher tumor–nontumor repertoire similarity than basal-like. Data fit most tumor T cells coming from lymph node, expanding in tumor. Tumors had less TCR diversity than lymph nodes, more than nontumor tissue.

This TCR came from a female donor with breast cancer. Some clones in this sample may be carry-over from other donors' samples. This chain links TRBV15 with TRBJ1-1; D perhaps matches TRBD1 (5 bases). The sequenced sample was axillary lymph node tissue. The chain's CDR3 is CATKRPRGTEAFF. For the CDR3, the DNA is TGTGCCACCAAAAGGCCAAGGGGCACTGAAGCTTTCTTT.